This T cell receptor (beta chain) stems from a study of human T cells and chemical hapten exposure. Turning to this clonotype: Its antigen is currently unknown.

Study results and limitations: Expanded TCRs grouped into significantly more large CDR3 similarity clusters than controls produced. Patch test score was positively correlated with the counts of PT1 expanded TCRs.

The time point is: patch test 1, 2 weeks after DPC sensitization. Treatment described: therapeutic diphenylcyclopropenone sensitization with weekly scalp DPC. Germline V gives CDR1 MNHEY, CDR2 SVGEGT. The CDR3 length is 14 residues. V gave up 5 bases and J gave up 7 bases; unmatched junction bases: 5. Per the original methods: There were a median of approximately 96,000 TCRs per sample, with a range from about 23,224 to 690,600. TCRdb redid the calling of the RACE reads with MiXCR, one entry per CDR3 protein. It is TCRdb's table, rather than the study itself, that gives the V and J calls and clone size. Counted here are approximately 340,000 distinct CDR3 sequences, approximately 6.3% occurring once; the ten biggest clones make up more than 7%.

The specimen was whole blood, collected in connection with sensitization to the hapten diphenylcyclopropenone (DPC). This TCR came from a woman under 30 with alopecia areata. Some clones in this sample may be carry-over from other donors' samples. This chain uses TRBV6-2 or TRBV6-3 with TRBJ2-1; 10 nucleotides agree with TRBD2. The CDR3: CASSRSGGANEQFF. In nucleotides, the CDR3 is TGTGCCAGCAGTCGGAGCGGGGGGGCAAATGAGCAGTTCTTC.